This is a list of T cell receptor beta chains from one sample in a study of CD8+CD57+ T cells in acquired aplastic anemia. MiXCR, applied by TCRdb to the reads, yields one record per CDR3 protein. Of under 200,000 distinct CDR3 sequences in the sample, less than 50% were seen once. Sequencing was done on a sample of sorted CD4+, CD8+, or CD8+CD57+ T cells (not recorded which) from PBMCs. The receptors shown here come from a human donor with aplastic anemia. Both conserved end residues are part of each CDR3. Each record gives: V gene, J gene, CDR3 protein.

>TRBV20-1|TRBJ2-7
CSAFGGSNEQYF
>TRBV10-3|TRBJ1-6
CAISDGGSPLHF
>TRBV11-1|TRBJ2-5
CASSHPIPDRGQETQYF
>TRBV7-2|TRBJ2-5
CASRRGLQETQYF
>TRBV4-3|TRBJ1-1
CASSQYGTATEAFF
>TRBV4-2|TRBJ1-6
CASSQDTVDISPLHF
>TRBV20-1|TRBJ2-7
CSARARTVDPYEQYF
>TRBV24-1|TRBJ2-2
CATSQEAGELLF
>TRBV7-9|TRBJ1-5
CASTADNQPQHF
>TRBV11-1|TRBJ2-1
CASSPRLAGGNEQFF
>TRBV10-3|TRBJ2-2
CAFRPWDRGETGELFF
>TRBV7-2|TRBJ1-1
CASSQGTGGRTEAFF
>TRBV10-1|TRBJ2-7
CASSEIEGAYEQYF
>TRBV19|TRBJ2-3
CASRTGGGNTDTQYF
>TRBV29-1|TRBJ2-2
CSGDFPNTGELFF
>TRBV24-1|TRBJ2-3
CATSDSGTGVEDTQYF
>TRBV29-1|TRBJ1-2
CSVGDRIYGYTF
>TRBV2|TRBJ1-2
CASSGQGGEYGYTF
>TRBV5-8|TRBJ1-1
CASTSQLTGARREAFF
>TRBV20-1|TRBJ1-2
CSATKDRNYGYTF
>TRBV24-1|TRBJ2-1
CATSDLRAGAVNEQFF
>TRBV7-9|TRBJ2-7
CASSLSGEQYF
>TRBV19|TRBJ2-7
CASSFRGQGASTREQYF
>TRBV15|TRBJ2-3
CATSRERGRTDTQYF
>TRBV6-1|TRBJ2-7
CASSRGVGGTSYEQYF
>TRBV12-3/TRBV12-4|TRBJ2-5
CASSLEAASGGGTQYF
>TRBV29-1|TRBJ2-3
CSVERRESPTDTQYF
>TRBV9|TRBJ2-3
CASSVETGASTDTQYF
>TRBV5-1|TRBJ2-7
CASSLGSRSEQYF
>TRBV10-3|TRBJ2-1
CAITEGSGGATNEQFF
>TRBV9|TRBJ2-2
CASSLTAGVNTGELFF
>TRBV7-2|TRBJ2-1
CASSLAPILNEQFF